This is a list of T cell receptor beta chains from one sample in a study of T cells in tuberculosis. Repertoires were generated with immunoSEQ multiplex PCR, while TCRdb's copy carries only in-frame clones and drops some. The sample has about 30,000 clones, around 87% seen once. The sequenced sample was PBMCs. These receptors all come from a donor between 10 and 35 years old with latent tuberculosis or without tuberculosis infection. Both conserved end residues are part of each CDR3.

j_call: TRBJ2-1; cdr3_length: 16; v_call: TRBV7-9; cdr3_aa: CASSQFSGRTNNEQFF
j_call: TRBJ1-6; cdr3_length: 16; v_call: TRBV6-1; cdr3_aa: CASSGGTGGWNSPLHF
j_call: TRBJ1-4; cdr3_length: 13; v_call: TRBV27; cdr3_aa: CASHSSASEKLFF
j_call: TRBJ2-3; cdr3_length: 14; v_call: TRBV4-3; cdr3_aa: CASSHTASTDTQYF
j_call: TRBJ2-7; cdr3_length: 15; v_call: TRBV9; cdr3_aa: CASSAGTGGSYEQYF
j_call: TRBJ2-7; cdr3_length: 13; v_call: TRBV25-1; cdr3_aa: CASSEGGRDEQYF
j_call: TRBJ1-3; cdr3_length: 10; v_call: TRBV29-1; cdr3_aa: CSAGENTIYF
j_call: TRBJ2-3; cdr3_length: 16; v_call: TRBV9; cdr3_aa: CASSPWRGGLLDTQYF
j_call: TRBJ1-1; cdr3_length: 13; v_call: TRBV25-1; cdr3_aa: CASSPQGFTEAFF
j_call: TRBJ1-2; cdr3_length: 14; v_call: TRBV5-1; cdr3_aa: CASSLVGREYGYTF
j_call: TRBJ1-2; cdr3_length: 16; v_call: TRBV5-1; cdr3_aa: CASSLTSGQGNYGYTF
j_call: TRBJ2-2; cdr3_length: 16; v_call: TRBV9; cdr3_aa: CASNPGLAGITGELFF
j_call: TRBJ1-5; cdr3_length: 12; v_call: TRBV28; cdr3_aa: CASRQGDRPQHF
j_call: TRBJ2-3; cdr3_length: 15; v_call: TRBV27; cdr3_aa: CASSRGTTSTDTQYF
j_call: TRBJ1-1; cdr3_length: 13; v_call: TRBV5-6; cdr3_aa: CASSPNPRDKAFF
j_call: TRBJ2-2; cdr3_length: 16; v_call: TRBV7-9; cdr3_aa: CASSRQAGANTGELFF
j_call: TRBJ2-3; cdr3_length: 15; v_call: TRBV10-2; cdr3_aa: CASSTQGGIADTQYF
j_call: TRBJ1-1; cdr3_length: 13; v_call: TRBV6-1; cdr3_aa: CASSDRENTEAFF
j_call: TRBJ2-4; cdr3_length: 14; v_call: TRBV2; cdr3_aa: CASSWAGSKNIQYF
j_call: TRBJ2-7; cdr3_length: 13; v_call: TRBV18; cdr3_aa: CASSTSGPYEQYF
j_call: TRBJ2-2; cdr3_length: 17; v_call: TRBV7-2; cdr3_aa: CASSLVASGGSFGELFF
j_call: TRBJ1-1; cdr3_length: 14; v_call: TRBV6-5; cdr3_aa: CASSPDSLGTEAFF
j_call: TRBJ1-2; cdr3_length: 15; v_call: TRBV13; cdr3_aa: CASSSGGGWTYGYTF
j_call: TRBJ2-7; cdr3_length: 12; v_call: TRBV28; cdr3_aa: CASSLSPFEQYF